A single sample gave rise to the 16 T cell receptor beta chains below, sequenced in a study of blood T cells in healthy people across ages (dated by TCRdb to the mid-2010s). The library was prepared using 5' RACE. The data were produced on an Illumina HiSeq 2500. The second PCR ran for about 7 to 11 cycles and used a J-beta primer mix along with a sample-barcoded 5' primer. The public reads were reprocessed in TCRdb via fastp at Q25 and MiXCR, keeping in-frame beta chains. Entries that share a CDR3 protein sequence are merged under the most common genes and DNA. The sample includes about a million distinct CDR3 sequences, with roughly 43% observed a single time. The ten largest clones represent 13% of the sample. The sequenced sample consisted of blood. Receptor source: a man younger than 40 in good health.

The genes are TRBV28 and TRBJ1-5; 9 bases agree with TRBD1. Germline CDR1 reads MDHEN; CDR2 reads SYDVKM. V dropped 2 bases and J dropped 6; count of bases not matched to a gene: 8. The CDR3 has 16 residues. CDR3: CASSLRLGQGSQPQHF. CDR3 nucleotide sequence: TGTGCCAGCAGTTTAAGGCTCGGACAGGGGAGTCAGCCCCAGCATTTT.

In this sample, this clonotype turned up a few times. CDR3: CASSPPGLGANAKNIQYF. The DNA of the CDR3 is TGTGCCAGCTCACCACCGGGTCTGGGGGCGAATGCCAAAAACATTCAGTACTTC. The gene calls are TRBV18 and TRBJ2-4; tentative D call: TRBD1 (6 bases). V was clipped by 0 bases and J by 1 base, with 16 bases between them. The CDR3 is 18 residues long. CDR1 is KGHSH and CDR2 is LQKENI in the germline V gene.

The chain has TRBV12-3 or TRBV12-4 and TRBJ2-5; D is possibly TRBD2 (6 bases). Trimming cost V 3 bases and J 5 bases, with 13 bases left between them. This CDR3 is built from 14 residues. The CDR3 nucleotides read TGTGCCAGCAGTTTTAGGAGGGGCCGGGAGACCCAGTACTTC. It specifies CASSFRRGRETQYF.

CDR3 coding DNA: TGTGCCAGCAGCGCGGGACTAGCGGGGTTCTCAGATACGCAGTATTTT. Its protein product is CASSAGLAGFSDTQYF. The V and J genes are TRBV7-2 and TRBJ2-3; 13 bases fit TRBD2. CDR1 and CDR2 (germline): SGHTA, FQGNSA. V gave up 5 bases and J gave up 4 bases; unmatched junction bases: 6. The CDR3 extends over 16 amino acids.

Only a few counts were recorded for this clonotype. This rearrangement joins TRBV27 to TRBJ2-1; 8 bases align to TRBD2. CDR1 and CDR2 (germline): MNHEY, SMNVEV (reference sequence). The CDR3 length is 14 residues. Trimming cost V 6 bases and J 2 bases; bases outside gene matches: 3. The CDR3 spells CASSQAGAYNEQFF. Here the CDR3 DNA reads TGTGCCAGCAGCCAAGCGGGGGCCTACAATGAGCAGTTCTTC.

CDR3 in amino acids: CACSRGNEQFF. The DNA for the CDR3 is TGTGCCTGCTCCAGGGGCAATGAGCAGTTCTTC. V usage is TRBV30 and J usage is TRBJ2-1; possible D gene TRBD1, 6 bases. The V end was cut by 6 bases, the J end by 6 bases, with 9 bases between. Per the germline V gene, CDR1 is GTSNPN and CDR2 is SVGIG (reference sequence). The CDR3 has 11 residues.

The genes are TRBV14 and TRBJ2-5, with D unclear. CDR1 SGHDN and CDR2 FVKESK come from the germline V gene. The CDR3 is made up of 13 amino acids. Deletions cut 4 bases from V and 2 bases from J, with 8 bases between. The CDR3 loop reads CASSPPAQETQYF. The CDR3 nucleotides are TGTGCCAGCAGCCCTCCGGCTCAAGAGACCCAGTACTTC.

The rearrangement links TRBV11-3 to TRBJ2-3, with D possibly matching TRBD1 (6 bases). Trimming cost V 3 bases and J 1 base, with 11 bases left between them. Germline V gene lookup returns CDR1 SGHNT and CDR2 YENEEA. This CDR3 comprises 15 residues. CDR3 region: CASSFGGLRTDTQYF. The DNA for the CDR3 is TGTGCCAGCAGCTTTGGGGGCCTCCGCACAGATACGCAGTATTTT.

CDR3 nucleotide sequence: TGTGCCAGCAGTTTAACACGGGGGACTTATGGCTACACCTTC. This encodes CASSLTRGTYGYTF. The chain employs TRBV12-3 or TRBV12-4 and TRBJ1-2; possibly TRBD1 for D (5 bases). The V and J ends lost 2 bases and 5 bases respectively, with 12 bases between them. The CDR3 has 14 amino acids.

The rearrangement uses TRBV4-3 and TRBJ2-2, with D perhaps TRBD1 or TRBD2 (5 bases each). Germline V CDR1 and CDR2: LGHNA, YSLEER. The CDR3 runs to 15 residues. The V and J ends lost 6 bases and 3 bases respectively, with 14 bases between them. CDR3 DNA: TGCGCCAGCAGGAGGGGTTTATCAGACACCGGGGAGCTGTTTTTT. It translates to CASRRGLSDTGELFF.

The rearrangement uses TRBV20-1 and TRBJ2-7, with D possibly being TRBD1 or TRBD2 (5 bases each). The CDR3 is made up of 13 amino acids. V shed 7 bases and J shed 2 bases, with 15 bases lying between them. The germline CDR1 and CDR2 sequences are DFQATT and SNEGSKA (reference sequence). Here the CDR3 reads CSVSPGPTYEQYF. The CDR3 DNA follows: TGCAGTGTTAGCCCGGGGCCAACCTACGAGCAGTACTTC.

This clonotype came up a few times. CDR3 DNA sequence: TGCGCCAGCAGCCAAGATGGGACTCTGGGGGCTTTCTTT. It encodes CASSQDGTLGAFF. The chain couples TRBV4-1 to TRBJ1-1; D is perhaps TRBD1 (5 bases). The ends were cut back, 0 bases at V and 11 bases at J, with 13 bases in the middle. Germline V gene data show CDR1 as MGHRA and CDR2 as YSYEKL. CDR3 length: 13 amino acids.

This clonotype was found once. The rearrangement links TRBV4-1 to TRBJ1-4; unclear D gene. CDR1 is MGHRA and CDR2 is YSYEKL in the germline V gene. V dropped 0 bases and J dropped 7 bases, with 12 bases sitting between them. The CDR3 loop spans 15 amino acids. The CDR3 DNA follows: TGCGCCAGCAGCCAAGAAAGGGATTTGGCTGAAAAACTGTTTTTT. Protein: CASSQERDLAEKLFF.

This clonotype was seen a few times. This chain uses TRBV11-2 with TRBJ2-1; D is perhaps TRBD1 (6 bases). The germline V gene encodes CDR1 SGHAT and CDR2 FQNNGV. The CDR3 extends over 13 amino acids. V dropped 5 bases and J dropped 5 bases, with 10 bases sitting between them. As DNA, the CDR3 is TGTGCCAGCAGCGCGAGGACAGACAATGAGCAGTTCTTC. Translating it yields CASSARTDNEQFF.

This clonotype was detected a few times. The chain has TRBV6-4 and TRBJ2-1; no clear D. Matching the DNA end better, TRBJ2-7 makes the J call doubtful. The germline gives CDR1 MRHNA, CDR2 SNTAGT. This CDR3 spans 13 amino acids. CDR3 region: CASSASSYNEQYF. CDR3 nucleotide sequence: TGTGCCAGCAGTGCCAGCTCCTACAATGAGCAGTACTTC.

This clonotype showed up just a few times. The chain combines TRBV9 with TRBJ2-1; 11 nucleotides align to TRBD2. Trimming cost V 0 bases and J 0 bases; bases outside gene matches: 5. Germline lookup yields CDR1 SGDLS and CDR2 YYNGEE. The CDR3 has 18 amino acids. The CDR3 bases are TGTGCCAGCAGCGTAGGAATTAGCGGGGGGGCCTCCTACAATGAGCAGTTCTTC. It specifies CASSVGISGGASYNEQFF. Using reference TRBV9 and TRBJ2-1 for the parts outside the CDR3, the full variable domain is DSGVTQTPKHLITATGQRVTLRCSPRSGDLSVYWYQQSLDQGLQFLIQYYNGEERAKGNILERFSAQQFPDLHSELNLSSLELGDSALYFCASSVGISGGASYNEQFFGPGTRLTVL.